The rows below give T cell receptor beta chains drawn from one sample of a study of cytomegalovirus exposure and HLA in healthy donors. TCRdb's table, derived via immunoSEQ multiplex PCR, lists solely in-frame clones and lacks some. The table includes tens of thousands of clones, 80% to 90% detected once. The sample was PBMCs. All receptors come from a woman aged 18 to 35 in good health and CMV-seropositive. Each CDR3 is given with its conserved first and last residue. Each record gives: J gene, CDR3 length, D gene, V gene, CDR3 protein. D genes are given only for firm matches.

J gene: TRBJ1-2
CDR3 length: 11
D gene: NA
V gene: TRBV30
CDR3 protein: CAWSVHFGYTF

J gene: TRBJ2-3
CDR3 length: 14
D gene: NA
V gene: TRBV5-1
CDR3 protein: CASSRQVSEDTQYF

J gene: TRBJ2-1
CDR3 length: 14
D gene: TRBD2
V gene: TRBV29-1
CDR3 protein: CSVRGLAGKNEQFF

J gene: TRBJ1-1
CDR3 length: 16
D gene: TRBD1
V gene: TRBV7-8
CDR3 protein: CASSFPRTGANTEAFF

J gene: TRBJ1-1
CDR3 length: 11
D gene: NA
V gene: TRBV25-1
CDR3 protein: CASTRNTEAFF

J gene: TRBJ2-5
CDR3 length: 12
D gene: TRBD1
V gene: TRBV6-5
CDR3 protein: CATSGGAETQYF

J gene: TRBJ1-6
CDR3 length: 16
D gene: NA
V gene: TRBV27
CDR3 protein: CASSLSGRVRHSPLHF

J gene: TRBJ2-1
CDR3 length: 16
D gene: TRBD1
V gene: TRBV6-1
CDR3 protein: CASSEDGTGTYNEQFF

J gene: TRBJ2-3
CDR3 length: 16
D gene: TRBD1
V gene: TRBV5-8
CDR3 protein: CASSLIPGGVPDTQYF

J gene: TRBJ2-2
CDR3 length: 15
D gene: NA
V gene: TRBV7-2
CDR3 protein: CASSLASGNTGELFF

J gene: TRBJ1-5
CDR3 length: 15
D gene: TRBD1
V gene: TRBV5-5
CDR3 protein: CASSFQGAGNQPQHF

J gene: TRBJ1-6
CDR3 length: 16
D gene: NA
V gene: TRBV7-6
CDR3 protein: CASSLVVGGRNSPLHF

J gene: TRBJ2-3
CDR3 length: 19
D gene: TRBD2
V gene: TRBV27
CDR3 protein: CASSPSGLAGALWADTQYF

J gene: TRBJ2-7
CDR3 length: 13
D gene: TRBD2
V gene: TRBV11-1
CDR3 protein: CASSFGGRAEQYF

J gene: TRBJ2-1
CDR3 length: 16
D gene: NA
V gene: TRBV21-1
CDR3 protein: CASSKLSGLGNNEQFF

J gene: TRBJ2-7
CDR3 length: 15
D gene: NA
V gene: TRBV4-1
CDR3 protein: CASSQAHPHRDEQYF

J gene: TRBJ2-1
CDR3 length: 15
D gene: TRBD2
V gene: TRBV6-1
CDR3 protein: CASSDTSGGYNEQFF

J gene: TRBJ1-1
CDR3 length: 13
D gene: TRBD1
V gene: TRBV30
CDR3 protein: CAWSRDRGTEAFF

J gene: TRBJ2-3
CDR3 length: 13
D gene: TRBD1
V gene: TRBV5-4
CDR3 protein: CASGQGRPDTQYF

J gene: TRBJ1-1
CDR3 length: 18
D gene: NA
V gene: TRBV7-9
CDR3 protein: CASSSGPSYQGTQAEAFF

J gene: TRBJ1-1
CDR3 length: 15
D gene: NA
V gene: TRBV19
CDR3 protein: CASNPGRGRGTEAFF

J gene: TRBJ2-5
CDR3 length: 13
D gene: NA
V gene: TRBV29-1
CDR3 protein: CSVEGPGEETQYF

J gene: TRBJ2-2
CDR3 length: 17
D gene: NA
V gene: TRBV4-1
CDR3 protein: CASSPSVEAGFTGELFF

J gene: TRBJ1-2
CDR3 length: 14
D gene: TRBD1
V gene: TRBV10-3
CDR3 protein: CAISEADRGYGYTF

J gene: TRBJ2-3
CDR3 length: 16
D gene: TRBD2
V gene: TRBV14
CDR3 protein: CASSQEELAATDTQYF

J gene: TRBJ2-5
CDR3 length: 14
D gene: NA
V gene: TRBV14
CDR3 protein: CASSLMLSGETQYF

J gene: TRBJ2-2
CDR3 length: 14
D gene: TRBD1
V gene: TRBV10-3
CDR3 protein: CAISELQGTGELFF

J gene: TRBJ1-1
CDR3 length: 15
D gene: NA
V gene: TRBV15
CDR3 protein: CATSREFDSYTEAFF